This TCR beta chain was observed in a study of cytomegalovirus exposure and HLA in healthy donors. General study findings and limits: Most TCR sequences were seen very rarely across donors, but some public TCRs occurred in many.

Details on this clone: As yet, its antigen is unknown.

The germline V and J ends were trimmed by 1 base and 0 bases, with 7 bases remaining between them. The CDR3 is 15 amino acids. The germline V gene encodes CDR1 LNHNV and CDR2 YYDKDF (reference sequence). PCR employed 60 Vbeta and 13 Jbeta primers. Generated by immunoSEQ multiplex PCR, the TCRdb table keeps only in-frame clones and is missing some. The sample gives approximately 140,000 clones, 60% to 85% of which show up once; roughly 3.1% is in the top ten. The receptor was derived from a man aged 35 to 55 in good health and CMV-seropositive. The chain is built from TRBV15 and TRBJ1-3; D is ambiguous. Sequenced material: PBMCs. CDR3 sequence (DNA): TGTGCCACCAGCAGAGTTACCAGCTCTGGAAACACCATATATTTT. This gives the protein CATSRVTSSGNTIYF.